This is a list of T cell receptor beta chains from one sample in a study of early T cells in non-severe SARS-CoV-2 infection. One entry per CDR3 protein, called by TCRdb with MiXCR from the 5' RACE reads. This sample carries tens of thousands of distinct CDR3 sequences, roughly an eighth of them seen once, and the ten largest clones take roughly 4%. The sample consisted of whole blood. These receptors came from an adult who was a healthcare worker with PCR-confirmed SARS-CoV-2 infection or an uninfected control (not recorded which). CDR3s include the opening cysteine and the closing phenylalanine or tryptophan. The order of the fields is J gene, clone size, D gene, V gene, CDR3 protein, CDR3 DNA. A D gene is named only where the DNA matches it firmly. Expanded clones get a size class; other rows say once, few or many, or leave the size out.

>TRBJ1-6|.|.|TRBV30
CAWGHAGSNSPLHF
TGTGCCTGGGGGCACGCGGGGAGTAATTCACCCCTCCACTTT
>TRBJ2-1|few|TRBD1|TRBV24-1
CATSDSIGTGEYNEQFF
TGTGCCACCAGTGATTCGATTGGGACAGGGGAATACAATGAGCAGTTCTTC
>TRBJ1-2|many|TRBD1|TRBV2
CASSEPGGVRGYTF
TGTGCCAGCAGTGAACCAGGGGGGGTACGAGGCTACACCTTC
>TRBJ1-1|few|.|TRBV5-1
CASSFGPGPYTEAFF
TGCGCCAGCAGCTTTGGTCCAGGGCCCTACACTGAAGCTTTCTTT
>TRBJ2-1|.|TRBD2|TRBV29-1
CSVRVGSGKAYNEQFF
TGCAGCGTTCGGGTTGGTAGCGGGAAGGCGTACAATGAGCAGTTCTTC
>TRBJ1-2|few|.|TRBV30
CAWDSDYGYTF
TGTGCCTGGGACAGTGACTATGGCTACACCTTC
>TRBJ2-7|few|TRBD2|TRBV9
CASSPQVASGSGEQYF
TGTGCCAGCAGCCCCCAGGTGGCTAGCGGGAGCGGGGAGCAGTACTTC
>TRBJ2-3|many|TRBD2|TRBV19
CASSIQSGMDTQYF
TGTGCCAGTAGTATTCAAAGCGGGATGGATACGCAGTATTTT
>TRBJ2-5|few|.|TRBV6-2/TRBV6-3
CASSYSYQELVGETQYF
TGTGCCAGCAGTTACTCGTATCAGGAATTGGTTGGAGAGACCCAGTACTTC
>TRBJ1-2|.|.|TRBV5-1
CASSPSQLLFPGYTF
TGCGCCAGCAGCCCAAGCCAGCTACTATTCCCTGGCTACACCTTC
>TRBJ1-1|.|.|TRBV29-1
CSAGQLNTEAFF
TGCAGCGCCGGACAGTTGAACACTGAAGCTTTCTTT
>TRBJ2-7|.|TRBD2|TRBV10-1
CASSESGSPAHEQYF
TGCGCCAGCAGTGAAAGCGGGAGCCCAGCCCACGAGCAGTACTTC
>TRBJ2-5|medium-sized|.|TRBV29-1
CSSQQETQYF
TGCAGCTCTCAGCAAGAGACCCAGTACTTC
>TRBJ2-5|.|TRBD2|TRBV20-1
CSARGSGLVETQYF
TGCAGTGCTAGAGGCTCGGGACTAGTGGAGACCCAGTACTTC
>TRBJ1-1|few|TRBD1|TRBV11-2
CASSLKSLRTGHTEAFF
TGTGCCAGCAGCTTAAAGTCCCTTAGGACAGGGCACACTGAAGCTTTCTTT
>TRBJ2-7|many|.|TRBV27
CASSAFLAADSYEQYF
TGTGCCAGCAGTGCATTTCTCGCGGCTGACTCCTACGAGCAGTACTTC
>TRBJ2-3|many|.|TRBV7-9
CASSSNLGETDTQYF
TGTGCCAGCAGTTCCAACTTGGGGGAAACAGATACGCAGTATTTT
>TRBJ2-1|many|.|TRBV9
CASSGNEQFF
TGTGCCAGCAGTGGTAATGAGCAGTTCTTC
>TRBJ2-1|few|TRBD2|TRBV9
CASSGRGLAIGEQFF
TGTGCCAGCAGCGGGAGGGGACTAGCTATCGGTGAGCAGTTCTTC
>TRBJ2-3|.|TRBD2|TRBV7-8
CASSRLAGGITDTQYF
TGTGCCAGCAGCCGACTAGCGGGGGGGATCACAGATACGCAGTATTTT
>TRBJ2-3|many|.|TRBV7-9
CASSFGLAEADTQYF
TGTGCCAGCAGCTTCGGGTTAGCGGAAGCAGATACGCAGTATTTT
>TRBJ2-1|many|.|TRBV27
CASSSPGSSYNEQFF
TGTGCCAGCAGTTCCCCGGGGAGCTCCTACAATGAGCAGTTCTTC
>TRBJ2-3|many|.|TRBV18
CASSPVTTPTDTQYF
TGTGCCAGCTCACCAGTGACTACCCCGACGGATACGCAGTATTTT
>TRBJ2-6|few|.|TRBV19
CASSKDLSGLWVSGANVLTF
TGTGCCAGTAGCAAAGACCTTTCAGGGCTCTGGGTAAGCGGGGCCAACGTCCTGACTTTC
>TRBJ2-1|many|.|TRBV6-6
CASSSIGGLEQFF
TGTGCCAGCAGTTCAATTGGGGGGCTAGAGCAGTTCTTC
>TRBJ2-6|.|TRBD1|TRBV19
CASSVGQGALGANVLTF
TGTGCCAGTAGTGTAGGACAGGGGGCGCTTGGGGCCAACGTCCTGACTTTC
>TRBJ2-3|.|.|TRBV20-1
CSASVGFGDTQYF
TGCAGTGCTAGTGTAGGGTTTGGGGATACGCAGTATTTT
>TRBJ2-1|few|TRBD1|TRBV7-8
CASSQESRDSHNEQFF
TGTGCCAGCAGCCAGGAGAGCAGGGACAGTCACAATGAGCAGTTCTTC
>TRBJ2-3|few|.|TRBV9
CASSVEAARTDTQYF
TGTGCCAGCAGCGTAGAGGCAGCTCGCACAGATACGCAGTATTTT
>TRBJ1-2|many|.|TRBV29-1
CSVGEVSGGYTF
TGCAGCGTTGGTGAGGTTTCCGGCGGCTACACCTTC
>TRBJ2-5|.|.|TRBV20-1
CSATTQETQYF
TGCAGTGCTACCACGCAAGAGACCCAGTACTTC
>TRBJ2-1|few|TRBD2|TRBV7-8
CASSFKVGGAEQFF
TGTGCCAGCAGCTTTAAAGTCGGGGGGGCCGAGCAGTTCTTC
>TRBJ2-7|few|.|TRBV3-1
CASSQDFSTVYEQYF
TGTGCCAGCAGCCAAGATTTTTCGACGGTCTACGAGCAGTACTTC
>TRBJ2-4|.|.|TRBV7-9
CASSLETIQYF
TGTGCCAGCAGCTTAGAGACCATTCAGTACTTC
>TRBJ1-3|few|.|TRBV6-6
CASWGGAGNTIYF
TGTGCCAGCTGGGGGGGAGCTGGAAACACCATATATTTT
>TRBJ2-7|.|TRBD1|TRBV20-1
CSASPGQGYEQYF
TGCAGTGCTAGCCCGGGACAGGGGTACGAGCAGTACTTC
>TRBJ2-3|.|TRBD2|TRBV7-2
CAVSGGSTDTQYF
TGTGCCGTTAGCGGGGGGAGCACAGATACGCAGTATTTT
>TRBJ2-7|many|TRBD1|TRBV6-6
CASKTGTGTYEQYF
TGTGCCAGCAAGACCGGGACAGGGACCTACGAGCAGTACTTC
>TRBJ2-3|few|.|TRBV18
CASSPHRGGPTDTQYF
TGTGCCAGCTCACCCCACCGGGGCGGACCCACAGATACGCAGTATTTT
>TRBJ2-2|many|TRBD2|TRBV4-2
CASSQDTSGRPGELFF
TGTGCCAGCAGCCAAGATACTAGCGGGAGACCCGGGGAGCTGTTTTTT
>TRBJ2-2|many|.|TRBV20-1
CSARDLAENTGELFF
TGCAGTGCTAGAGACTTAGCGGAAAACACCGGGGAGCTGTTTTTT
>TRBJ1-3|many|.|TRBV7-9
CASSFGFSENTIYF
TGTGCCAGCAGCTTCGGTTTCTCTGAAAACACCATATATTTT
>TRBJ1-1|.|TRBD1|TRBV20-1
CSARQGLVLDTEAFF
TGCAGTGCCAGACAGGGTTTGGTGTTAGACACTGAAGCTTTCTTT
>TRBJ2-2|few|TRBD2|TRBV2
CASSGGGRATGELFF
TGTGCCAGCAGTGGAGGCGGGAGGGCCACCGGGGAGCTGTTTTTT
>TRBJ1-1|.|.|TRBV12-3/TRBV12-4
CASSLAQNTEAFF
TGTGCCAGCAGTTTGGCACAAAACACTGAAGCTTTCTTT
>TRBJ2-3|.|TRBD2|TRBV29-1
CSVDKLAGNLDTQYF
TGCAGCGTTGATAAACTAGCGGGCAACTTGGATACGCAGTATTTT
>TRBJ1-5|.|.|TRBV6-2/TRBV6-3
CASSYVGSNQPQHF
TGTGCCAGCAGTTACGTCGGAAGCAATCAGCCCCAGCATTTT
>TRBJ2-7|few|.|TRBV20-1
CSARRDTTYEQYF
TGCAGTGCTAGGCGGGACACAACATACGAGCAGTACTTC
>TRBJ1-2|few|.|TRBV5-6
CASSERGHGYTF
TGTGCCAGCAGCGAAAGGGGACATGGCTACACCTTC
>TRBJ1-2|.|.|TRBV20-1
CSARDQDDGYTF
TGCAGTGCTAGGGACCAGGACGATGGCTACACCTTC
>TRBJ2-7|many|.|TRBV6-6
CASSYSLGLYYEQYF
TGTGCCAGCAGTTACTCTCTCGGCTTATACTACGAGCAGTACTTC
>TRBJ1-1|.|.|TRBV29-1
CSVVQGGPEAFF
TGCAGCGTTGTCCAGGGTGGGCCTGAAGCTTTCTTT